This T cell receptor beta chain was sequenced for a study of blood T cells in healthy people across ages. Study in general: About one barcoded beta molecule was captured per two T cells (by template switching). Broader study findings: Estimated diversity that came from one million T cells was considered an underestimate. Percentage of naive T cells showed a strong correlation with TCR beta diversity.

The authors ran a second PCR of about 6 to 11 cycles using a sample-barcoded 5' primer and a J-beta primer mix. TCRdb redid the calling of the 5' RACE reads with MiXCR, one entry per CDR3 protein. The table shows 780,000 or so distinct CDR3 sequences, with roughly 56% occurring only once. Per germline, CDR1 MDHEN and CDR2 SYDVKM. The CDR3 consists of 13 residues. As to this clonotype: Its antigen is undetermined. A junction boundary mismatches the germline segment, possibly from a read error.

V is TRBV28 and J is TRBJ1-5; D is undetermined. This clonotype originated in a man aged 35-49 years in good health. The sample consisted of blood. CDR3 in DNA: TGTGCCGGCAGGCTTTCAGGCGATCAGCCCCAGCATTTT. It codes for CAGRLSGDQPQHF.